This T cell receptor beta chain was identified during a study of blood T cells in healthy people across ages. The study's findings and limits: More naive CD4+ cells and higher diversity were found in long-lived than in aged donors. Considered underestimates were the diversity estimates obtained from one million T cells.

Concerning this clonotype itself: The antigen remains undetermined.

V lost 3 bases and J lost 4, with 5 bases in between. The CDR3 is made up of 12 amino acids. Together with a sample-barcoded 5' primer, a J-beta primer mix was included in a second PCR lasting 7 to 11 cycles. Each CDR3 protein is one row after TCRdb ran MiXCR on the 5' RACE reads. The repertoire holds fewer than 900,000 distinct CDR3 sequences, with around half as singletons. The material sequenced was blood. The receptor was derived from a woman aged 60-75 years in good health. This chain links TRBV12-3 or TRBV12-4 with TRBJ2-3; D unresolved. The CDR3 spells CASSFHADTQYF. Here the CDR3 DNA reads TGTGCCAGCAGTTTTCATGCAGATACGCAGTATTTT.